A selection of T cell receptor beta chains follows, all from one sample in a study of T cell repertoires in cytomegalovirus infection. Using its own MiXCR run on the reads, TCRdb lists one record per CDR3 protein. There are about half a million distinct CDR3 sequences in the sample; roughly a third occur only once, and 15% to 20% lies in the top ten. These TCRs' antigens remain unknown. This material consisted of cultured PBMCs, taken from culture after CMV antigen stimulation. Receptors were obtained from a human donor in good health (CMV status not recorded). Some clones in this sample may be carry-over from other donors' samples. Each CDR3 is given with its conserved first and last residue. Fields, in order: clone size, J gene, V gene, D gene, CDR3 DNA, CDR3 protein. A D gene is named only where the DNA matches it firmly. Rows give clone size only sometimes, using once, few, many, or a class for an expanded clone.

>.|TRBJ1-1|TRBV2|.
TGTGCGGGCTCGAGCAGGGGGAACACTGAAGCTTTCTTT
CAGSSRGNTEAFF
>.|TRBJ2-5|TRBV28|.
TGTGCCAGCAGTCTGCCCGGGGCCAAAGAGACCCAGTACTTC
CASSLPGAKETQYF
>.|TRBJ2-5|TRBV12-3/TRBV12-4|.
TGTGCCAGCAGTTTAGAGGGCAGCCAAGAGACCCAGTACTTC
CASSLEGSQETQYF
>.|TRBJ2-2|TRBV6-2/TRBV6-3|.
TGTGCCAGCAGTTACTATACAGGATACACCGGGGAGCTGTTTTTT
CASSYYTGYTGELFF
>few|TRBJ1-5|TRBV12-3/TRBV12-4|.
TGTGCCAGCAGAGCGGGGACAAACAATCAGCCCCAGCATTTT
CASRAGTNNQPQHF
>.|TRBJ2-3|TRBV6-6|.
TGTGCCAGCAGGTATCAAGGGGCAGGCACAGATACGCAGTATTTT
CASRYQGAGTDTQYF
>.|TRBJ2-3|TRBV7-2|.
TGTGCCAGCAGCCAACGACCTTTTGATACGCAGTATTTT
CASSQRPFDTQYF
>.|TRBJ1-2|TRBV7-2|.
TGTGCCAGCGAGAGGGCTAACTATGGCTACACCTTC
CASERANYGYTF
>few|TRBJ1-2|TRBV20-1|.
TGCAGTGCTAGTAATCAGGATGGTCATGGCTACACCTTC
CSASNQDGHGYTF
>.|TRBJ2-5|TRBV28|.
TGTGCCAGCAGTCTTCCCGGATGGGAGACCCAGTACTTC
CASSLPGWETQYF
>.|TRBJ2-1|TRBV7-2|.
TGTGCCAGCAGCTCGATGGACTCGCAGGGGATGGTGCAGTTCTTC
CASSSMDSQGMVQFF
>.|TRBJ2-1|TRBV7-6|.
TGTGCCAGCAGCGAAAAGGGTGGCGATGAGCAGTTCTTC
CASSEKGGDEQFF
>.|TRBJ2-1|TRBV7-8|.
TGTGCCAGCAGCTTTTCTATCGAATCCTACAATGAGCAGTTCTTC
CASSFSIESYNEQFF
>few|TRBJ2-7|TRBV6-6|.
TGTGCCAGCAGTTACGGGAGCGGAAGTAGGAACGAGCAGTACTTC
CASSYGSGSRNEQYF
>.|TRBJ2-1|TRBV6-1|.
TGTGCCAGCAGTACTCCCCCCTACAATGAGCAGTTCTTC
CASSTPPYNEQFF
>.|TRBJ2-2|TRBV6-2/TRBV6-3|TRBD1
TGTGCCCACGGGGACAGGCACACCGGGGAGCTGTTTTTT
CAHGDRHTGELFF
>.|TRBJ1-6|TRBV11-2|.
TGTGCCAGCAGCTTAGAGGATGGGATGCCCAATTCACCCCTCCACTTT
CASSLEDGMPNSPLHF
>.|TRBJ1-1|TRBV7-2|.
TGTGCCAGCAGCTTTGTTGCCCGGGTGGGAAACACTGAAGCTTTCTTT
CASSFVARVGNTEAFF
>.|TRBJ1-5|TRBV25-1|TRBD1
TGTGCCAGCAGTGCGACAGGGAACAATCAGCCCCAGCATTTT
CASSATGNNQPQHF
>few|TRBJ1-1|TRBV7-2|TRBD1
TGTGCCAGCAGTCAGGGGGGGGCGAACACTGAAGCTTTCTTT
CASSQGGANTEAFF
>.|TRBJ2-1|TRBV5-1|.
TGCGCCAGCAAGCTAGCGATTCTGGTGCATGAGCAGTTCTTC
CASKLAILVHEQFF
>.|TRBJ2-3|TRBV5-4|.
TGTGCCAGCAGCATGAGGGGAGATACGCAGTATTTT
CASSMRGDTQYF